The clone carrying this T cell receptor (beta chain) was detected many times. Its antigen is currently unknown. The data were taken from a study of spatial heterogeneity in lung cancer. The time point is: sample taken at primary tumor resection. Donation came from some 72 patients with untreated early-stage non-small cell lung cancer. Trimming pared 7 bases from V and 3 bases from J, leaving 16 bases between. The germline V gene encodes CDR1 DFQATT and CDR2 SNEGSKA (reference sequence). The CDR3 has 13 amino acids. MiXCR, applied by TCRdb to the 5' RACE reads, yields one record per CDR3 protein. The sample includes approximately 94,000 distinct CDR3 sequences, 3.5% to 5% of them seen just once. Notes on the study in general: Tumor mutation count correlated with how many alpha and beta TCRs expanded intratumorally.

The V and J genes are TRBV20-1 and TRBJ2-7; D tentatively fits TRBD1 or TRBD2 (5 bases each). The sequence was collected from a male donor with early-stage non-small cell lung cancer. Sequencing used lung tumor tissue, obtained at surgery. CDR3 sequence reads: CSVGVGGHYEQYF. CDR3 nucleotide sequence: TGCAGTGTCGGGGTGGGTGGACACTACGAGCAGTACTTC.